The clone carrying this T cell receptor beta chain was recorded many times. The antigen remains undetermined. Other DNA variants within this sample encode the same CDR3. The protocol was immunoSEQ multiplex PCR, while the TCRdb copy is restricted to in-frame clones and leaves out a portion. The sample contains roughly 100,000 clones, approximately 80% of which appear only once. The source of the sample is a study of cytotoxic CD8 clonotypes in ibrutinib-treated CLL. The wider study: Within the patient group, approximately 10 were relapsed/refractory and over 14 treatment-naive, and approximately 17 were IGHV unmutated.

The CDR3 sequence is 15 residues long. V was clipped by 6 bases and J by 3 bases; unmatched bases: 4. Germline V gene sequence: CDR1 MDHEN, CDR2 SYDVKM. Study-level results: At ibrutinib response, clonality increased, and at progression it declined back toward baseline.

This receptor was obtained from a human donor with chronic lymphocytic leukemia. The rearrangement uses TRBV28 and TRBJ1-5; 11 bases fit TRBD1. The sample was PBMCs, taken after 12 months of ibrutinib treatment. The CDR3: CASSWTGGPNQPQHF. CDR3 sequence (DNA): TGTGCCAGCAGCTGGACAGGGGGCCCCAATCAGCCCCAGCATTTT. Full variable domain (rest looked up from reference TRBV28 and TRBJ1-5): DVKVTQSSRYLVKRTGEKVFLECVQDMDHENMFWYRQDPGLGLRLIYFSYDVKMKEKGDIPEGYSVSREKKERFSLILESASTNQTSMYLCASSWTGGPNQPQHFGDGTRLSIL.